The next 18 T cell receptor beta chains were all read from a single sample in a study of blood T cell repertoires in COVID-19. The data were produced by immunoSEQ multiplex PCR, yet TCRdb's version contains in-frame clones alone and is incomplete. The sample includes under 80,000 clones, 83% of them seen just once. Material: peripheral blood. The receptors originated from an elderly man with acute or convalescent COVID-19.

This chain connects TRBV5-1 to TRBJ1-2, with D possibly matching TRBD1 (5 bases). With 0 bases removed from V and 7 bases from J, the gap between germline ends came to 10 bases. CDR1 is SGHRS and CDR2 is YFSETQ in the germline V gene. This CDR3 region has 13 residues. CDR3 residues: CASSLALGGGYTF. CDR3 nucleotide sequence: TGCGCCAGCAGCTTGGCCCTCGGGGGTGGCTACACCTTC.

The gene calls are TRBV6-7 and TRBJ1-5; possible D gene TRBD1, 5 bases. TRBV6-7 is designated an ORF whose function remains uncertain. The CDR3 length is 15 residues. Between the trimmed V and J ends, which lost 6 bases and 5 bases, there was a span of 17 bases. The CDR3 sequence: CASRPPGAGYQPQHF. CDR3 coding DNA: TGTGCCAGCAGACCTCCTGGGGCAGGGTATCAGCCCCAGCATTTT.

This chain joins TRBV3-1 (or the pseudogene TRBV3-2) and TRBJ1-2, with D perhaps matching TRBD1 (5 bases). CDR3 length equals 15 residues. The V and J ends lost 4 bases and 0 bases respectively, with 12 bases between them. Looked up from germline, CDR1 is LGHDT and CDR2 is YNNKEL (reference sequence). DNA of the CDR3: TGTGCCAGCAGCCCCAGTGGAGGGGCTAACTATGGCTACACCTTC. As protein: CASSPSGGANYGYTF.

V usage is TRBV6-5 and J usage is TRBJ1-3; TRBD1 might be the D (5 bases). Germline V CDR1 and CDR2: MNHEY, SVGAGI. The V and J ends lost 6 bases and 3 bases respectively, with 15 bases between them. CDR3 length equals 15 residues. The chain's CDR3 is CASSLMEGYGNTIYF. The CDR3 DNA reads as TGTGCCAGCAGCTTGATGGAGGGGTATGGAAACACCATATATTTT.

The chain has TRBV19 and TRBJ1-5, with D uncertain. V was clipped by 1 base and J by 0 bases, with 4 bases between them. CDR3 size: 14 residues. Germline CDR1 reads LNHDA; CDR2 reads SQIVND (reference sequence). The CDR3 coding sequence is TGTGCCAGTAGTATAGGCTATAGCAATCAGCCCCAGCATTTT. The encoded protein is CASSIGYSNQPQHF.

The rearrangement links TRBV27 to TRBJ1-1; TRBD1 aligns across 7 bases. Germline CDR1 and CDR2: MNHEY and SMNVEV (reference sequence). There are 12 residues in the CDR3. Trimming took 6 bases from V and 7 from J; bases not matched to a gene: 5. This chain's CDR3 is CASSMRDSEAFF. The CDR3, as DNA: TGTGCCAGCAGCATGAGGGACAGTGAAGCTTTCTTT.

This clone was seen just once. The rearrangement links TRBV19 to TRBJ2-5, with TRBD1 matching over 8 bases. After removal of 6 bases from V and 3 bases from J, the junction contained 6 bases not matched to a gene. The CDR3 has 14 residues. Germline lookup yields CDR1 LNHDA and CDR2 SQIVND (reference sequence). The CDR3 DNA sequence: TGTGCCAGTAGGATGGACAGGGTAGAAGAGACCCAGTACTTC. It specifies CASRMDRVEETQYF.

V is TRBV5-1 and J is TRBJ1-1, with 9 bases identical to TRBD1. The CDR3 is made up of 16 amino acids. V lost 7 bases, J lost 0 bases, and 10 bases stayed unmatched. From germline, CDR1 is SGHRS and CDR2 YFSETQ. The chain's CDR3 is CASSAQGAVLNTEAFF. The DNA for the CDR3 is TGCGCCAGCTCGGCACAGGGGGCTGTCTTGAACACTGAAGCTTTCTTT.

The chain joins TRBV11-2 to TRBJ1-4, with D possibly matching TRBD1 (5 bases). Trimming stripped 1 base from V and 4 bases from J, with 7 bases between. This CDR3 has 14 residues. The germline V gene has CDR1 SGHAT and CDR2 FQNNGV. The CDR3 DNA follows: TGTGCCAGCAGCTTAGGGCAGGGTAATGAAAAACTGTTTTTT. This sequence encodes CASSLGQGNEKLFF. The full variable domain, in which reference TRBV11-2 and TRBJ1-4 provide the parts outside the CDR3, is EAGVAQSPRYKIIEKRQSVAFWCNPISGHATLYWYQQILGQGPKLLIQFQNNGVVDDSQLPKDRFSAERLKGVDSTLKIQPAKLEDSAVYLCASSLGQGNEKLFFGSGTQLSVL.

CDR3 amino acids: CMGRALGGTEAFF. The CDR3 DNA reads TGCATGGGGCGGGCCTTGGGGGGAACTGAAGCTTTCTTT. The chain couples TRBV29-1 to TRBJ1-1; D might be TRBD1 (5 bases). The CDR3 contains 13 residues. Germline loops: CDR1 SQVTM, CDR2 ANQGSEA.

The chain uses TRBV21-1 and TRBJ2-2; the listed D gene, TRBD2, was not tested against the DNA. TRBV21-1 is a known pseudogene. The CDR3 sequence is 16 residues long. The CDR3 DNA follows: TGTGCCAGCACCCCTAGCGGGGGCCCCAACACCGGGGAGCTGTTTTTT. Its translation: CASTPSGGPNTGELFF.

The V gene is TRBV19, the J gene TRBJ1-2; the match to TRBD1 covers 10 bases. The CDR3 spans 14 residues. Germline loops: CDR1 LNHDA, CDR2 SQIVND (reference sequence). The J segment lost 4 bases and the V segment lost 8 bases, leaving 7 bases of the junction unmatched. DNA for the CDR3: TGTGCCAGTTCCGGGACAGGGGAATTCTATGGCTACACCTTC. The encoded protein is CASSGTGEFYGYTF.

This clone was found once. This chain uses TRBV5-5 with TRBJ1-5; 8 bases map to TRBD1. Per the germline V gene, CDR1 is SGHKS and CDR2 is YYEKEE (reference sequence). V was pared by 3 bases and J by 4 bases, with 9 bases of the junction left unmatched. This CDR3 is 16 amino acids long. The CDR3 is CASSWEDRALNQPQHF. The CDR3 DNA reads TGTGCCAGCAGCTGGGAGGACAGGGCCCTTAATCAGCCCCAGCATTTT.

The chain employs TRBV6-5 and TRBJ2-2; D is perhaps TRBD1 (5 bases). Between the trimmed V and J ends, which lost 0 bases and 5 bases, there was a span of 13 bases. This CDR3 is built from 16 residues. Germline values: CDR1 MNHEY, CDR2 SVGAGI. The CDR3: CASSYSYRRATGELFF. As DNA, the CDR3 is TGTGCCAGCAGTTACTCGTACAGGCGCGCAACCGGGGAGCTGTTTTTT.

The chain links TRBV27 to TRBJ1-1; perhaps TRBD1 as D (5 bases). CDR1 is MNHEY, CDR2 SMNVEV, per germline (reference sequence). The germline V and J ends were trimmed by 4 bases and 0 bases, with 18 bases remaining between them. The length of the CDR3 is 17 residues. CDR3 bases: TGTGCCAGCAGTTGGGGCCTGACAGCTTTAATGAACACTGAAGCTTTCTTT. As protein: CASSWGLTALMNTEAFF.

The CDR3 sequence: CASSSRTVHEAFF. Written as DNA, the CDR3 is TGTGCCAGCAGTTCCCGGACAGTCCACGAAGCTTTCTTT. The gene calls are TRBV12-3 or TRBV12-4 and TRBJ1-1, with D maybe TRBD1 (6 bases). The CDR3 has 13 residues. With 4 bases removed from V and 8 bases from J, the gap between germline ends came to 14 bases.

This clone was seen only once. The chain couples TRBV27 to TRBJ1-2; 9 bases map to TRBD1. V shed 9 bases, J shed 7 bases, and the junction held 9 bases outside the gene matches. The length of the CDR3 is 13 residues. Germline V CDR1 and CDR2: MNHEY, SMNVEV (reference sequence). CDR3 DNA: TGTGCCAGTACCTCACAGGGGGCGGGTGGCTACACCTTC. Protein: CASTSQGAGGYTF.

The chain links TRBV6-5 to TRBJ1-4; D unclear. The germline V gene has CDR1 MNHEY and CDR2 SVGAGI. V lost 0 bases and J 8 bases, leaving 7 bases between the germline ends. The CDR3 totals 13 residues. The CDR3 region is CASSYSGREKLFF. The CDR3 DNA is TGTGCCAGCAGTTACTCGGGCAGAGAAAAACTGTTTTTT.